The source of this TCR beta chain is a study of T cells in Graves' hyperthyroidism and ophthalmopathy. This clonotype was counted ten times or more. Its specificity is unknown. There were TCR beta CDR3 regions amplified from RNA transcripts. First-round RT-PCR targeting the TCR CDR3 was performed with the HTBI primer set. TCRdb re-called the multiplex PCR reads with MiXCR, one entry per CDR3 protein. The sample yields more than 500,000 distinct CDR3 sequences, just over 45% seen once. CDR1 and CDR2 from the germline V gene are DFQATT and SNEGSKA (reference sequence). This CDR3 contains 13 residues. With 6 bases clipped from V and 3 bases from J, the junction kept 6 bases outside the gene matches. Regarding the study as a whole: The authors' 13 V-J model separated ophthalmopathy from stable hyperthyroidism. Peripheral blood also featured most of the thyroid clonotypes expanded above 0.001. For ophthalmopathy, model prediction preceded onset by a median 6.5 months.

The sequence was collected from an adult woman with Graves' disease, either hyperthyroidism or ophthalmopathy (not recorded which). Sample: peripheral blood or thyroid tissue (not recorded which). The chain links TRBV20-1 to TRBJ2-5; the match to TRBD2 covers 8 bases. This chain's CDR3 is CSAPGTREETQYF. In DNA form, the CDR3 reads TGCAGTGCCCCCGGGACTAGGGAAGAGACCCAGTACTTC.